This T cell receptor beta chain was captured by sequencing in a study of T cell repertoires in aging, cancer and after chemotherapy. Notes on this clonotype: A clone one base away is much larger, so this may be a read error.

V lost 5 bases and J lost 5; bases outside the gene matches: 8. The germline gives CDR1 SGHTA, CDR2 FQGNSA. The CDR3 totals 15 residues. Rearranged V-D-J TRB sequences were amplified with a mixed TRB-A/B primer pool. MiXCR, run by TCRdb on the multiplex PCR reads, gives a single entry per CDR3 protein. This sample has approximately 9,600 distinct CDR3 sequences, with 20% to 30% found just once. The template was genomic DNA from peripheral blood, not RNA. J is TRBJ2-7 and V is TRBV7-2; 11 bases line up with TRBD2. This clonotype was obtained from a human donor in good health. Sequencing was done on a sample of blood. CDR3 sequence reads: CASSPRTSGSDEQYF. The DNA of the CDR3 is TGTGCCAGCAGCCCCCGAACTAGCGGGAGTGACGAGCAGTACTTC.